The next 32 T cell receptor beta chains were all read from a single sample in a study of cytomegalovirus exposure and HLA in healthy donors. Profiling relied on immunoSEQ multiplex PCR, and the TCRdb table lists in-frame clones only, not all of them. This sample has some 200,000 clones; 75% to 85% occur once, and the top ten carry 13%. Sequencing used PBMCs. Receptors were obtained from a woman younger than 45 in good health and CMV-seropositive.

The CDR3 sequence is CASSQDRGHEQFF. Here the CDR3 DNA reads TGTGCCAGCAGCCAAGACAGGGGGCATGAGCAGTTCTTC. The chain is built from TRBV4-2 and TRBJ2-1, with 8 nucleotides matching TRBD1. This CDR3 contains 13 residues. After removal of 0 bases from V and 8 bases from J, the junction contained 0 bases not matched to a gene. Germline V gives CDR1 LGHNA, CDR2 YNFKEQ.

The rearrangement uses TRBV29-1 and TRBJ1-1; 8 bases are shared with TRBD1. Trimming took 4 bases from V and 3 from J; bases not matched to a gene: 7. Germline CDR1 SQVTM, CDR2 ANQGSEA. The CDR3 is made up of 14 amino acids. The CDR3 DNA is TGCAGCGTTGGGACAGGGCCTCGGGACACTGAAGCTTTCTTT. Protein sequence: CSVGTGPRDTEAFF.

This chain connects TRBV7-9 to TRBJ2-1, with TRBD2 identical over 10 bases. This CDR3 is 17 amino acids long. CDR1 and CDR2 (germline): SEHNR, FQNEAQ (reference sequence). The J segment lost 8 bases and the V segment lost 1 base, leaving 11 bases of the junction unmatched. The CDR3 here is CASSLVLGSGRTDEQFF. In DNA, the CDR3 is TGTGCCAGCAGCTTAGTCTTAGGTAGCGGGAGGACCGATGAGCAGTTCTTC.

The genes are TRBV11-1 and TRBJ2-5, with a possible D match to TRBD2 (5 bases). The CDR3 spans 13 residues. CDR1 is SGHAT and CDR2 is FQDESV in the germline V gene (reference sequence). Trimming stripped 6 bases from V and 1 base from J, with 9 bases between. CDR3 nucleotides: TGTGCCAGCAGAGCGGACCTCCAAGAGACCCAGTACTTC. This codes for CASRADLQETQYF. The full variable domain, rest sourced from reference TRBV11-1 and TRBJ2-5, is EAEVAQSPRYKITEKSQAVAFWCDPISGHATLYWYRQILGQGPELLVQFQDESVVDDSQLPKDRFSAERLKGVDSTLKIQPAELGDSAMYLCASRADLQETQYFGPGTRLLVL.

The DNA of the CDR3 is TGTGCCAGCAGCCCCCGGGGGGTCACCGGAGGGGCCGGGGAGCTGTTTTTT. This codes for CASSPRGVTGGAGELFF. This chain connects TRBV6-4 to TRBJ2-2; 7 nucleotides match TRBD2. V shed 6 bases, J shed 6 bases, and the junction held 16 bases outside the gene matches. Germline V gene sequence: CDR1 MRHNA, CDR2 SNTAGT. The CDR3 is 17 amino acids.

The gene calls are TRBV6-5 and TRBJ1-2; D is possibly TRBD1 (5 bases). Germline CDR1 reads MNHEY; CDR2 reads SVGAGI. CDR3 length: 15 residues. V lost 2 bases and J 4 bases, leaving 14 bases between the germline ends. The CDR3 sequence is CASSYGLGRAYGYTF. In DNA form, the CDR3 reads TGTGCCAGCAGTTACGGTCTCGGCAGGGCCTATGGCTACACCTTC.

V is TRBV11-2 and J is TRBJ1-1; D gene uncertain. Trimming left V 5 bases short and J 1 base short, with 8 bases between. The CDR3 sequence is 13 residues long. CDR1 is SGHAT and CDR2 is FQNNGV in the germline V gene. The CDR3 sequence is CASSQDGNTEAFF. The CDR3 coding sequence is TGTGCCAGCAGCCAGGATGGGAACACTGAAGCTTTCTTT.

This chain links TRBV9 with TRBJ2-1; 8 nucleotides agree with TRBD2. Germline-derived CDR1 and CDR2 are SGDLS and YYNGEE. Trimming cost V 3 bases and J 7 bases; bases outside gene matches: 9. The CDR3 is 15 amino acids. The CDR3 protein is CASSGLRGAKNEQFF. The CDR3 DNA reads TGTGCCAGCAGCGGTCTGCGGGGGGCCAAAAATGAGCAGTTCTTC.

The rearrangement links TRBV5-1 to TRBJ1-2; D uncertain. The germline gives CDR1 SGHRS, CDR2 YFSETQ. CDR3 length equals 17 residues. With 1 base removed from V and 0 bases from J, the gap between germline ends came to 16 bases. CDR3 region: CASSLNQISGANYGYTF. The CDR3 nucleotides read TGCGCCAGCAGCTTGAACCAGATCAGTGGAGCTAACTATGGCTACACCTTC.

The chain uses TRBV7-6 and TRBJ1-1; D call uncertain. The CDR3 length is 13 residues. V shed 1 base and J shed 2 bases, with 5 bases lying between them. Germline V lookup: CDR1 SGHVS, CDR2 FNYEAQ. The CDR3 loop is CASSLERNTEAFF. In nucleotides, the CDR3 is TGTGCCAGCAGCTTAGAGCGTAACACTGAAGCTTTCTTT.

The rearrangement joins TRBV19 to TRBJ2-2; the D gene is possibly TRBD2 (6 bases). The CDR3 contains 10 residues. Germline CDR1 is LNHDA and CDR2 is SQIVND (reference sequence). Trimming removed 8 bases at V and 13 bases at J, with 11 bases between. The CDR3 reads CASYGRWLFF. As DNA, the CDR3 is TGTGCCAGTTACGGGAGATGGCTGTTTTTT.

V gene TRBV27 combines with J gene TRBJ2-3; 7 positions agree with TRBD2. The CDR3 runs to 16 residues. V was pared by 5 bases and J by 2 bases, with 10 bases of the junction left unmatched. Germline values: CDR1 MNHEY, CDR2 SMNVEV (reference sequence). The CDR3 nucleotides read TGTGCCAGCAGTGTCCTTCTAGCGGATAACACAGATACGCAGTATTTT. Protein sequence: CASSVLLADNTDTQYF.

This chain joins TRBV6-5 and TRBJ2-2; 7 bases align to TRBD2. The V and J ends lost 2 bases and 4 bases, in that order; junction bases with no gene match: 7. The CDR3 covers 16 residues. Germline V lookup: CDR1 MNHEY, CDR2 SVGAGI. The CDR3 sequence is CASSYVGVAGTGELFF. The CDR3 DNA is TGTGCCAGCAGTTACGTCGGAGTAGCGGGCACCGGGGAGCTGTTTTTT.

This clone was observed once. The chain links TRBV27 to TRBJ1-1; no reliable D call. This CDR3 region has 13 residues. V was cut by 1 base and J by 3 bases, with 6 bases left in between. CDR1 and CDR2 from the germline V gene are MNHEY and SMNVEV (reference sequence). The CDR3 bases are TGTGCCAGCAGTTTATACCGGGACACTGAAGCTTTCTTT. Its protein is CASSLYRDTEAFF.

This chain joins TRBV27 and TRBJ1-4; D is possibly TRBD1 (6 bases). Germline V gene data show CDR1 as MNHEY and CDR2 as SMNVEV (reference sequence). Trimming shortened V by 6 bases and J by 8 bases, and 13 bases separated the two germline ends. CDR3 size: 13 residues. CDR3 region: CASSRGYGEKLFF. In DNA form, the CDR3 reads TGTGCCAGCAGCAGGGGTTATGGAGAAAAACTGTTTTTT.

This clone was seen a single time. The rearrangement joins TRBV2 to TRBJ1-2; D unclear. This CDR3 is 13 amino acids long. The germline V gene encodes CDR1 SNHLY and CDR2 FYNNEI. Between the trimmed V and J ends, which lost 2 bases and 4 bases, there was a span of 8 bases. CDR3 bases: TGTGCCAGCAGTGAACAGCGGACCTATGGCTACACCTTC. Protein sequence: CASSEQRTYGYTF. Looking up the rest from reference TRBV2 and TRBJ1-2 gives the full variable domain: EPEVTQTPSHQVTQMGQEVILRCVPISNHLYFYWYRQILGQKVEFLVSFYNNEISEKSEIFDDQFSVERPDGSNFTLKIRSTKLEDSAMYFCASSEQRTYGYTFGSGTRLTVV.

This rearrangement joins TRBV7-2 to TRBJ1-4, with TRBD1 matching 7 bases. The CDR3 sequence is 15 residues long. Trimming cost V 5 bases and J 2 bases; bases outside gene matches: 5. Germline V lookup: CDR1 SGHTA, CDR2 FQGNSA. The CDR3 DNA follows: TGTGCCAGCAGCCTACAGGGGATGACTAATGAAAAACTGTTTTTT. Protein sequence: CASSLQGMTNEKLFF. The whole variable domain, filled in from reference TRBV7-2 and TRBJ1-4, reads GAGVSQSPSNKVTEKGKDVELRCDPISGHTALYWYRQSLGQGLEFLIYFQGNSAPDKSGLPSDRFSAERTGGSVSTLTIQRTQQEDSAVYLCASSLQGMTNEKLFFGSGTQLSVL.

This chain joins TRBV30 and TRBJ1-2; weak D call: TRBD1 (5 bases). Germline V gene data show CDR1 as GTSNPN and CDR2 as SVGIG (reference sequence). The CDR3 loop spans 13 amino acids. Trimming took 0 bases from V and 7 from J, leaving 12 bases between them. The CDR3 coding sequence is TGTGCCTGGAGTGTACAGTCAGGGCTTGGCTACACCTTC. It encodes CAWSVQSGLGYTF.

The J gene is TRBJ1-2, the V gene TRBV9; 7 positions agree with TRBD1. This CDR3 comprises 15 residues. J gave up 3 bases and V 7 bases, and 12 bases lay outside the gene matches. CDR1 and CDR2 from the germline V gene are SGDLS and YYNGEE. The CDR3 DNA reads TGTGCCAGCGGGGCCTACGGGGACAGCGACTATGGCTACACCTTC. Its protein is CASGAYGDSDYGYTF.

This clone was recorded once. The CDR3 loop reads CATSEGGPLSSYNEQFF. CDR3 bases: TGTGCCACCAGCGAAGGCGGGCCCCTTAGCTCCTACAATGAGCAGTTCTTC. J is TRBJ2-1 and V is TRBV15; D might be TRBD2 (5 bases). V gave up 5 bases and J gave up 0 bases, with 17 bases separating them. Looked up from germline, CDR1 is LNHNV and CDR2 is YYDKDF (reference sequence). The CDR3 is 17 amino acids.

The chain recombines TRBV7-9 with TRBJ2-3; D is ambiguous. Trimming pared 0 bases from V and 2 bases from J, leaving 9 bases between. Germline-derived CDR1 and CDR2 are SEHNR and FQNEAQ (reference sequence). The CDR3 runs to 15 residues. The CDR3 DNA follows: TGTGCCAGCAGCTTAGCGGCCTTCGCCACAGATACGCAGTATTTT. This sequence encodes CASSLAAFATDTQYF.

The chain couples TRBV29-1 to TRBJ2-7, with 10 bases aligning to TRBD1. The germline CDR1 and CDR2 sequences are SQVTM and ANQGSEA. The V and J ends lost 6 bases and 9 bases, in that order; junction bases with no gene match: 11. The CDR3 runs 13 residues. This chain's CDR3 is CSVGRDRGVGQYF. The CDR3 DNA follows: TGCAGCGTCGGCCGGGACAGGGGAGTCGGGCAGTACTTC.

This sequence joins TRBV30 and TRBJ1-1; TRBD1 is a possible D gene (5 bases). The CDR3 is made up of 13 amino acids. The V gene lost 4 bases and the J gene lost 2 bases, with 11 bases spanning the gap. CDR1 is GTSNPN, CDR2 SVGIG, per germline (reference sequence). CDR3 amino acids: CAWKTTANTEAFF. CDR3 DNA sequence: TGTGCCTGGAAGACGACAGCTAACACTGAAGCTTTCTTT. Together with reference TRBV30 and TRBJ1-1, the CDR3 gives the full variable domain: SQTIHQWPATLVQPVGSPLSLECTVEGTSNPNLYWYRQAAGRGLQLLFYSVGIGQISSEVPQNLSASRPQDRQFILSSKKLLLSDSGFYLCAWKTTANTEAFFGQGTRLTVV.

The rearrangement links TRBV9 to TRBJ2-1; D might be TRBD1 (6 bases). V was shortened by 0 bases and J by 4 bases, with 11 bases between the two germline ends. In germline, CDR1 is SGDLS, CDR2 YYNGEE. The length of the CDR3 is 15 residues. CDR3 loop: CASSVDGQSYNEQFF. The DNA of the CDR3 is TGTGCCAGCAGCGTAGACGGACAGAGTTACAATGAGCAGTTCTTC.

The chain has TRBV11-3 and TRBJ2-1, with 9 bases that match TRBD2. Losses at the gene ends were 4 bases for V and 6 bases for J; bases not matched to a gene: 1. The V gene's germline CDR1 is SGHNT and CDR2 YENEEA. The CDR3 runs to 13 residues. The CDR3 spells CASSSGLANEQFF. The CDR3 nucleotides read TGTGCCAGCAGCTCGGGACTAGCCAATGAGCAGTTCTTC.

The V call is TRBV6-1, the J call TRBJ2-7; TRBD2 matches at 11 bases. The ends lost 4 bases at V and 2 bases at J; junction bases unmatched: 7. The CDR3 loop spans 16 amino acids. Germline V gene sequence: CDR1 MNHNS, CDR2 SASEGT. This CDR3 reads CASSAPTGLAAYEQYF. CDR3 bases: TGTGCCAGCAGTGCTCCAACGGGACTAGCGGCCTACGAGCAGTACTTC.

This clone was seen just once. The V and J genes are TRBV30 and TRBJ2-7; weak D call: TRBD2 (5 bases). The germline gives CDR1 GTSNPN, CDR2 SVGIG (reference sequence). Trimming took off 5 bases at V and 6 bases at J, with 11 bases between the two ends. CDR3 length: 11 amino acids. CDR3: CAWGRSPEQYF. The CDR3 nucleotides read TGTGCCTGGGGGAGATCCCCCGAGCAGTACTTC.

The rearrangement uses TRBV7-9 and TRBJ2-3; 13 bases align to TRBD2. J gave up 6 bases and V 4 bases, and 7 bases lay outside the gene matches. This CDR3 comprises 16 residues. The germline V gene encodes CDR1 SEHNR and CDR2 FQNEAQ (reference sequence). The CDR3 loop reads CASSWTSGRFADTQYF. CDR3 DNA: TGTGCCAGCAGCTGGACTAGCGGGAGATTTGCGGATACGCAGTATTTT.

The V and J genes are TRBV7-6 and TRBJ1-1; D gene uncertain. The germline CDR1 and CDR2 sequences are SGHVS and FNYEAQ. The ends were cut back, 4 bases at V and 1 base at J, with 7 bases in the middle. The CDR3 is 13 amino acids. The CDR3 spells CASSSQANTEAFF. The CDR3 nucleotides are TGTGCCAGCAGCTCGCAGGCGAACACTGAAGCTTTCTTT.

The rearrangement joins TRBV5-1 to TRBJ2-1, with TRBD1 as a possible D gene (6 bases). Trimming took 3 bases from V and 7 from J, leaving 23 bases between them. The V gene's germline CDR1 is SGHRS and CDR2 YFSETQ. The CDR3 has 17 amino acids. The CDR3 loop reads CASSWPPTQGSGNEQFF. Here the CDR3 DNA reads TGCGCCAGCAGCTGGCCCCCCACACAGGGATCGGGGAATGAGCAGTTCTTC.

V and J are TRBV27 and TRBJ2-2; D possibly corresponds to TRBD1 (5 bases). Germline CDR1 reads MNHEY; CDR2 reads SMNVEV (reference sequence). The CDR3 has 16 amino acids. Trimming removed 2 bases from V and 6 bases from J, with 16 bases in between. The DNA of the CDR3 is TGTGCCAGCAGTTTACAGGGCCCATTCCCCCCCGGGGAGCTGTTTTTT. It is translated as CASSLQGPFPPGELFF.

The chain links TRBV14 to TRBJ2-5; D is possibly TRBD2 (5 bases). CDR3 length: 12 residues. Germline V gene data show CDR1 as SGHDN and CDR2 as FVKESK. Trimming removed 1 base from V and 8 bases from J, with 8 bases in between. This CDR3 is CASSQAGVTQYF. The CDR3 nucleotides are TGTGCCAGCAGCCAAGCCGGGGTTACCCAGTACTTC. Looking up the rest from reference TRBV14 and TRBJ2-5 gives the full variable domain: EAGVTQFPSHSVIEKGQTVTLRCDPISGHDNLYWYRRVMGKEIKFLLHFVKESKQDESGMPNNRFLAERTGGTYSTLKVQPAELEDSGVYFCASSQAGVTQYFGPGTRLLVL.